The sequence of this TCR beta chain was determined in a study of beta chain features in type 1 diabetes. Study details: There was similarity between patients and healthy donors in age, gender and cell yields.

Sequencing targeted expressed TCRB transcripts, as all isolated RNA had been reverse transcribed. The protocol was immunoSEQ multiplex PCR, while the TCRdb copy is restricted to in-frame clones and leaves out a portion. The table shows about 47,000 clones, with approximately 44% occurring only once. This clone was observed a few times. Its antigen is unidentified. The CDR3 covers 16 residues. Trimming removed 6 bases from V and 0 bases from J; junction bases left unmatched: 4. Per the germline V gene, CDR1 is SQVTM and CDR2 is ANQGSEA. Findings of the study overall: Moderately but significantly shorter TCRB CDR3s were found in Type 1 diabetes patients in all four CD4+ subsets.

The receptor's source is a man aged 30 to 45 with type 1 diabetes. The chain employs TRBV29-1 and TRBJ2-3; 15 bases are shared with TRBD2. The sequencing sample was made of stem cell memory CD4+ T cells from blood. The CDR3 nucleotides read TGCAGCGTGGGGGGGACTAGCGGGAGGAGCACAGATACGCAGTATTTT. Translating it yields CSVGGTSGRSTDTQYF.